The present entry profiles one TCR beta chain with its context. Antigen: not known. The data derive from a study of OX40 agonist ivuxolimab in advanced cancers. Across the whole study: Cancers in dose escalation were hepatocellular, melanoma, renal cell and head and neck.

Produced via immunoSEQ multiplex PCR; TCRdb's table is partial and in-frame only. In the table there are 50,000 to 60,000 clones, less than 90% of which are singletons. Overall study findings and caveats: At 0.1 to 3.0 mg/kg and by week 6, CD4+ and CD8+ T cells in the blood had expanded clonally.

The CDR3 is 14 residues long. Germline assignment: CDR1 SGHDT and CDR2 YYEEEE. V was clipped by 1 base and J by 7 bases, with 11 bases between them. The chain is built from TRBV5-6 and TRBJ1-4, with a tentative D call TRBD1 (6 bases). This specimen was CD4+ or CD8+ T cells sorted from blood, taken in a trial of the OX40 agonist ivuxolimab. This clonotype was obtained from an adult with an advanced solid tumor such as melanoma, head and neck, liver or kidney cancer. In nucleotides, the CDR3 is TGTGCCAGCAGCTTGCGGGGGCCCCTTGAAAAACTGTTTTTT. Amino acid sequence: CASSLRGPLEKLFF.